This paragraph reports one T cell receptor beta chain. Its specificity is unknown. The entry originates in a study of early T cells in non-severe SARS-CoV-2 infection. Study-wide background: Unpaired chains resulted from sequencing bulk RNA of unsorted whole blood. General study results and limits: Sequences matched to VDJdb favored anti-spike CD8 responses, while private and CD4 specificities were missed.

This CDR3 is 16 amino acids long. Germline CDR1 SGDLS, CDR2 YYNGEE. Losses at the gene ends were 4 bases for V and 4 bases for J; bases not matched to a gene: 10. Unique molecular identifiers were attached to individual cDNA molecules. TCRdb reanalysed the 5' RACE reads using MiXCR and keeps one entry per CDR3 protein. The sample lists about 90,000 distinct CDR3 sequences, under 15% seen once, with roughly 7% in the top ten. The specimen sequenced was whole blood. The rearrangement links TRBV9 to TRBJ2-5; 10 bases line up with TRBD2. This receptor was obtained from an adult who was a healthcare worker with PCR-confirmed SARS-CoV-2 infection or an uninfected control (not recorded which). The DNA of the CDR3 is TGTGCCAGCAGCTCCCCCTCCCCTAGCGGGAGAGAGACCCAGTACTTC. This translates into CASSSPSPSGRETQYF.